The sequence of this T cell receptor beta chain was determined in a study of shared clonotypes between healthy human individuals (dated by TCRdb to the early 2020s). Regarding the research as a whole: Two women and three men aged 18 to 49 years were included in the cohort. Per donor, three plates each were used for CD4 naive and CD4 memory, two for CD8 naive, and one for CD8 memory. To increase sequencing depth and limit assay-specific biases, TCR repertoire library preparation and sequencing were carried out by different laboratories using diverse techniques. Per donor, leukapheresis produced somewhere between about 0.85 and 10 billion PBMCs. Blood TCR repertoires of a handful of healthy adults were deeply sequenced to estimate repertoire size and the extent of clonotype sharing between individuals.

The CDR3 numbers 15 residues from cysteine through phenylalanine. Solely the CDR3 DNA is kept, with 45 bases framed from the first base. V is pruned by 4 bases and J by 1 base, leaving 4 bases of the junction without a gene match. Sequences SNHLY (CDR1) and FYNNEI (CDR2) are obtained from the germline V gene. For this clone: Its antigen specificity is not known. The sample holds no much larger clone one base away, and base qualities are not on file.

The donors were healthy, HIV-negative adults with no recently reported acute infections or vaccinations. Only Caucasian adults living in Nashville, Tennessee, USA were represented among the donors. CD4+ T cells were enriched by magnetic negative selection, after which naive cells were positively selected on CD45RA and the negative fraction was taken as the memory subset. Blood was obtained by leukapheresis, after which PBMCs were separated by Ficoll-Histopaque density gradient centrifugation and cryopreserved in liquid nitrogen vapor phase. Analytical flow cytometry was used to check the purity and quantity of every magnetically sorted T cell population. From each sorted fraction, genomic DNA was isolated and quantified by UV absorbance on a Nanodrop 2000c. Paper-wide results and their limitations: About 5% of naive CD4, 3.5% of naive CD8, approximately 2% of memory CD4, and over 0.35% of memory CD8 clonotypes were shared across a few donors. Compared with non-shared clonotypes, the clonotypes found in all four sorted-subset donors had higher generation probabilities. Sampling was restricted to blood, and TCR repertoires in tissues likely differ from the TCR repertoires found in blood. Pairwise subsampling indicated that sequencing depth was expected to affect the degree of clonotype sharing among donors. The small number of donors limited the genetic and exposure-history diversity represented. Even with the large sequencing depth, rarefaction of the sorted-subset datasets indicated that sequencing was incomplete. Estimated clonotype richness was generally larger for naive than for memory subsets.

Using the deep immunoSEQ assay, multiplex PCR amplified TCR CDR3 regions from genomic DNA. Extracted genomic DNA from each cell subset was distributed evenly across all wells of several immunoSEQ 96-well plates, and each plate was treated as a replicate. For sorted subsets, approximately 190 ng genomic DNA, equal to 30,000 or so T cell genomes, was loaded into each replicate PCR. Purified libraries were measured with a Qubit 3.0 fluorometer, size-checked on a Bioanalyzer 2100, and measured again with the KAPA Library Quantification kit. Every immunoSEQ 96-well plate was sequenced on a separate single-read 150-cycle Illumina NextSeq 550 flow cell. The original methods were these. Because the immunoSEQ output included only junctional sequences and no quality scores, the filtering could not be the same as the filtering used for full-length reads. Sequences were annotated with PyIR, a Python wrapper for IgBLAST v1.9, and V/J genes and CDR3 were assigned using IMGT germline references. Any read was removed if the V/J assignment was weak (E-value above 1e-6), the CDR3 was missing, or the read contained stop codons, out-of-frame junctions, or ambiguous translated residues. V3J clonotypes were defined by identical inferred V gene, J gene, and CDR3 amino acid sequence. To compute the percentage overlap between repertoires, the number of shared unique clonotypes was divided by the size of the smaller repertoire. Richness of each repertoire was evaluated using RTK rarefaction, the Chao1 estimator, and Recon v2.1 estimates of unobserved clonotypes. OLGA was used to compute generation probabilities for all TCRbeta clonotypes that the gDNA method yielded from a handful of donors. TCRdb retrieved this table from immuneACCESS and kept in-frame rearrangements only. Not all clones are present; in checked studies, unresolved V genes account for under half, and no reason is known for the remainder. Clonal size and the V and J genes are those of that table, whereas D and trimming came from the DNA. For this sample the table gives around 1.1 million clones, of which roughly 74% were detected only once. In total, the top ten clones hold 0.5% to 0.65% of the sample.

The sequence is built from TRBV2 and TRBJ2-3; a stretch of 8 junction bases matches TRBD2. This sequence originates from a man between 18 and 35 years old in good health. Some clones in this sample may be carry-over from other donors' samples. The sample taken for sequencing was memory CD4+ T cells from PBMCs. The sample's cell subset or site label, decoded: CD45RA-negative fraction. The encoded CDR3 is CASSALGGGTDTQYF. The DNA reads TGTGCCAGCAGTGCCCTCGGGGGGGGCACAGATACGCAGTATTTT.